Shown below are 14 T cell receptor beta chains from a single sample sequenced in a study of T cells after yellow fever vaccination. TCRdb analysed the 5' RACE reads with MiXCR anew, one entry per CDR3 protein. The data hold approximately 300,000 distinct CDR3 sequences, with around 6.8% observed a single time. The input for sequencing was PBMCs, taken more than 40 days after the first yellow fever vaccination. Receptors originate from a man aged 18-30 years who received the YFV17D yellow fever vaccine.

This clonotype was seen a handful of times. The chain couples TRBV6-2 or TRBV6-3 to TRBJ2-2; a weak D match, TRBD1 (6 bases). CDR3 length: 15 residues. Germline V gene sequence: CDR1 MNHEY, CDR2 SVGEGT. With 5 bases removed from V and 3 bases from J, the gap between germline ends came to 13 bases. CDR3 residues: CASSPYRDYTGELFF. As DNA, the CDR3 is TGTGCCAGCAGTCCCTACAGGGATTACACCGGGGAGCTGTTTTTT.

This clonotype has only a few counts. V gene TRBV20-1 combines with J gene TRBJ2-3, with 8 nucleotides matching TRBD2. From germline, CDR1 is DFQATT and CDR2 SNEGSKA (reference sequence). Trimming cost V 3 bases and J 3 bases; bases outside gene matches: 8. The CDR3 sequence is 15 residues long. The CDR3 sequence: CSASMTGGVTDTQYF. The CDR3 DNA sequence: TGCAGTGCTAGTATGACGGGGGGGGTGACAGATACGCAGTATTTT.

V is TRBV9 and J is TRBJ1-2; D gene unclear. The CDR3 has 14 amino acids. Germline CDR1 and CDR2: SGDLS and YYNGEE. The V and J ends lost 2 bases and 7 bases respectively, with 15 bases between them. The CDR3 nucleotides read TGTGCCAGCAGCGTTACGTGGTGGGAGAGTGGCTACACCTTC. Protein product: CASSVTWWESGYTF.

This chain links TRBV30 with TRBJ2-7; D is possibly TRBD1 or TRBD2 (6 bases each). Deletions cut 2 bases from V and 2 bases from J, with 13 bases between. This CDR3 region has 14 residues. Germline CDR1 reads GTSNPN; CDR2 reads SVGIG (reference sequence). In nucleotides, the CDR3 is TGTGCCTGGAGTTACGGGGGCTTTGCCTACGAGCAGTACTTC. As protein: CAWSYGGFAYEQYF.

This clonotype turned up a few times. V usage is TRBV7-9 and J usage is TRBJ2-5; D is perhaps TRBD2 (5 bases). The V end lost 5 bases, the J end lost 8 bases, and 15 bases lay between the germline ends. The germline gives CDR1 SEHNR, CDR2 FQNEAQ (reference sequence). This CDR3 is built from 13 residues. CDR3 nucleotides: TGTGCCAGCAGCCGGGATCTAAAGGGCACCCAGTACTTC. It translates to CASSRDLKGTQYF.

The rearrangement uses TRBV7-2 and TRBJ2-3; 8 nucleotides match TRBD2. The germline CDR1 and CDR2 sequences are SGHTA and FQGNSA. CDR3 length: 16 residues. Trimming removed 2 bases from V and 1 base from J; junction bases left unmatched: 5. DNA for the CDR3: TGTGCCAGCAGCTTACACCGGGGGGGTCGCACAGATACGCAGTATTTT. Protein product: CASSLHRGGRTDTQYF.

The rearrangement links TRBV24-1 to TRBJ2-1, with D maybe TRBD1 (6 bases). This CDR3 has 16 amino acids. Trimming took off 0 bases at V and 5 bases at J, with 13 bases between the two ends. Germline V gene lookup returns CDR1 KGHDR and CDR2 SFDVKD. The CDR3 protein is CATSDLATPGDNEQFF. The CDR3 DNA is TGTGCCACCAGTGATTTGGCAACCCCAGGGGACAATGAGCAGTTCTTC.

The V gene is TRBV19, the J gene TRBJ2-5, with TRBD2 identical over 15 bases. Germline CDR1 is LNHDA and CDR2 is SQIVND (reference sequence). J was trimmed by 4 bases and V by 9 bases; bases with no gene match: 9. This CDR3 has 16 amino acids. The CDR3, as DNA: TGTGCCAGCGGCCTGGGACTAGCGGGGGGTCCAGAGACCCAGTACTTC. It yields the protein CASGLGLAGGPETQYF.

This clonotype was picked up a small number of times. The gene calls are TRBV5-8 and TRBJ2-5, with 11 bases identical to TRBD1. After removal of 6 bases from V and 5 bases from J, the junction contained 12 bases not matched to a gene. CDR1 SGHTS and CDR2 YDEGEE come from the germline V gene. This CDR3 comprises 16 residues. The DNA of the CDR3 is TGTGCCAGCACCTCTTCCTGGACAGGGGGCGTCGAGACCCAGTACTTC. Its translation: CASTSSWTGGVETQYF.

This clonotype turned up a few times. The gene calls are TRBV4-1 and TRBJ2-3; 9 bases are a match to TRBD2. This CDR3 region has 15 residues. J lost 2 bases, V lost 6 bases, and 6 bases had no gene match. From germline, CDR1 is MGHRA and CDR2 YSYEKL. The CDR3 here is CASRDMGLATDTQYF. The CDR3, as DNA: TGCGCCAGCAGGGACATGGGACTAGCCACAGATACGCAGTATTTT.

In this sample, this clonotype turned up once. The rearrangement uses TRBV5-6 and TRBJ1-6; possible D gene TRBD1, 5 bases. V was clipped by 5 bases and J by 5 bases, with 11 bases between them. The CDR3 consists of 14 residues. Germline V CDR1 and CDR2: SGHDT, YYEEEE. The CDR3 reads CASSWGIDNSPLHF. DNA for the CDR3: TGTGCCAGCAGTTGGGGGATAGATAATTCACCCCTCCACTTT.

This clonotype was counted a few times. The V and J genes are TRBV20-1 and TRBJ1-5; unclear D gene. V dropped 3 bases and J dropped 2 bases, with 11 bases sitting between them. Germline V lookup: CDR1 DFQATT, CDR2 SNEGSKA (reference sequence). There are 14 residues in the CDR3. DNA of the CDR3: TGCAGTGCTAGTTCCGGGTCTGGCAATCAGCCCCAGCATTTT. Translating it yields CSASSGSGNQPQHF.

This clonotype was counted ten times or more. The chain employs TRBV5-1 and TRBJ2-4; D may be TRBD1 (6 bases). The CDR3 contains 14 residues. V lost 0 bases and J lost 4, with 8 bases in between. Per germline, CDR1 SGHRS and CDR2 YFSETQ. CDR3 protein: CASSLGTAKNIQYF. Written as DNA, the CDR3 is TGCGCCAGCAGCTTGGGGACAGCAAAAAACATTCAGTACTTC.

V and J are TRBV12-3 or TRBV12-4 and TRBJ1-5; D not resolved. The CDR3 is 13 residues long. Trimming pared 6 bases from V and 2 bases from J, leaving 8 bases between. The CDR3 loop is CASRGSGNQPQHF. Written as DNA, the CDR3 is TGTGCCAGCAGAGGGAGTGGCAATCAGCCCCAGCATTTT.